One and the same sample provided the 10 T cell receptor beta chains below, sequenced in a study of blood T cell repertoires in COVID-19. Using immunoSEQ multiplex PCR, the repertoire was profiled, and TCRdb retains in-frame clones only, with some absent. Of 250,000 to 350,000 clones listed, approximately 85% are singletons. Sequenced material: peripheral blood. These receptors all stem from a human donor with COVID-19, enrolled during active disease. The donor label of this sample is uncertain.

V is TRBV20-1 and J is TRBJ2-7, with 10 bases identical to TRBD1. There are 20 residues in the CDR3. From germline, CDR1 is DFQATT and CDR2 SNEGSKA (reference sequence). V was clipped by 3 bases and J by 2 bases; unmatched bases: 22. CDR3: CSASPNPGQGMAYGTYEQYF. CDR3 nucleotides: TGCAGTGCTAGTCCAAACCCGGGACAGGGGATGGCGTATGGAACCTACGAGCAGTACTTC.

The chain links TRBV18 to TRBJ2-3; possible D gene TRBD2, 6 bases. With 0 bases removed from V and 1 base from J, the gap between germline ends came to 8 bases. The germline gives CDR1 KGHSH, CDR2 LQKENI. The CDR3 contains 15 residues. The CDR3 reads CASSPPLARTDTQYF. In DNA form, the CDR3 reads TGTGCCAGCTCACCACCGCTAGCGCGCACAGATACGCAGTATTTT.

This chain uses TRBV2 with TRBJ1-5, with D possibly TRBD1 on 6 matching bases. The V end was cut by 5 bases, the J end by 1 base, with 15 bases between. Germline V gene data show CDR1 as SNHLY and CDR2 as FYNNEI. The CDR3 loop spans 16 amino acids. In DNA, the CDR3 is TGTGCCAGCAGTCGAACCTATGGACAGAGCAATCAGCCCCAGCATTTT. Its protein is CASSRTYGQSNQPQHF.

This clone was detected a few times. The chain links TRBV12-5 to TRBJ2-3, with 8 bases matching TRBD2. The germline CDR1 and CDR2 sequences are LGHNT and FRNRAP. CDR3 size: 15 residues. The V and J ends lost 1 base and 4 bases, in that order; junction bases with no gene match: 4. The CDR3: CASGLGSGSADTQYF. Written as DNA, the CDR3 is TGTGCTAGTGGTTTGGGGAGCGGGAGCGCAGATACGCAGTATTTT.

The chain joins TRBV29-1 to TRBJ2-7, with TRBD1 matching 8 bases. Germline CDR1 reads SQVTM; CDR2 reads ANQGSEA. CDR3 length: 14 amino acids. After removal of 3 bases from V and 5 bases from J, the junction contained 9 bases not matched to a gene. The CDR3 DNA reads as TGCAGCGTTGATAAGTTGACAGGGGATGACGAGCAGTACTTC. Its protein is CSVDKLTGDDEQYF.

V is TRBV7-3 and J is TRBJ1-5; 10 bases match TRBD1. Per germline, CDR1 SGHTA and CDR2 FQGTGA. The CDR3 runs 16 residues. Trimming removed 6 bases from V and 4 bases from J; junction bases left unmatched: 9. In nucleotides, the CDR3 is TGTGCCAGCAGGGCTACCGGGACAGGGGAGAATCAGCCCCAGCATTTT. Its protein is CASRATGTGENQPQHF.

The chain joins TRBV4-3 to TRBJ2-3; D remains ambiguous. This CDR3 is 15 amino acids long. Germline-derived CDR1 and CDR2 are LGHNA and YSLEER. With 0 bases removed from V and 1 base from J, the gap between germline ends came to 8 bases. The CDR3 sequence: CASSQEWAGTDTQYF. The CDR3 DNA reads TGCGCCAGCAGCCAAGAATGGGCAGGCACAGATACGCAGTATTTT.

The V gene is TRBV14, the J gene TRBJ1-2, with a tentative D call TRBD1 (6 bases). The CDR3 consists of 14 residues. Trimming shortened V by 3 bases and J by 3 bases, and 11 bases separated the two germline ends. CDR1 is SGHDN, CDR2 FVKESK, per germline. Here the CDR3 reads CASSQVDRHYGYTF. In nucleotides, the CDR3 is TGTGCCAGCAGCCAGGTAGACAGGCACTATGGCTACACCTTC.

This rearrangement joins TRBV2 to TRBJ1-1; 7 positions match TRBD1. CDR3 length equals 14 residues. The junction had 6 bases not matched to a gene; V was cut back by 5 bases and J by 3 bases. Germline V gene sequence: CDR1 SNHLY, CDR2 FYNNEI. CDR3 nucleotides: TGTGCCAGCAGTTCGGCGACAGGGTACACTGAAGCTTTCTTT. Translating gives CASSSATGYTEAFF.

The genes are TRBV19 and TRBJ2-1; 8 bases line up with TRBD2. V gave up 7 bases and J gave up 6 bases; unmatched junction bases: 11. Germline V gene data show CDR1 as LNHDA and CDR2 as SQIVND (reference sequence). The length of the CDR3 is 15 residues. CDR3 sequence reads: CASMTDSGSRNEQFF. The CDR3 region has the DNA TGTGCCAGTATGACCGACAGCGGGAGCCGCAATGAGCAGTTCTTC.